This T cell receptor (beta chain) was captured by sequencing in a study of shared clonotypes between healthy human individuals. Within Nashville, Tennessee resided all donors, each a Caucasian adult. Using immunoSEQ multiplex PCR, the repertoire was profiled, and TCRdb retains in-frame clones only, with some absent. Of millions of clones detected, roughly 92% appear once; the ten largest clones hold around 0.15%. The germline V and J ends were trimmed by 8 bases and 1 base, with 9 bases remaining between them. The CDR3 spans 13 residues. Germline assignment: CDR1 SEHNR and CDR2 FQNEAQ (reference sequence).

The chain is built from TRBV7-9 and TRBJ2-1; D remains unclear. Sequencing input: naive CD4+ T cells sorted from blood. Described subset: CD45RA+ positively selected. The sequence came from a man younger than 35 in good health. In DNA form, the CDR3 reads TGTGCCAGCGATGACCATTCCTACAATGAGCAGTTCTTC. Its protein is CASDDHSYNEQFF.